Each of the 24 T cell receptor beta chains below was sequenced from the same sample in a study of PD-L1 blockade in urothelial cancer. The method was immunoSEQ multiplex PCR; TCRdb's version includes in-frame clones alone and lacks a portion of them. The sample consists of around 42,000 clones, more than 75% of them appearing once. Source: PBMCs, taken around atezolizumab (anti-PD-L1) treatment. The receptors shown here come from a man between 65 and 85 years old with urothelial cancer.

This chain connects TRBV4-1 to TRBJ2-7; 7 positions agree with TRBD1. Trimming cost V 3 bases and J 5 bases; bases outside gene matches: 10. Germline V lookup: CDR1 MGHRA, CDR2 YSYEKL. This CDR3 region has 15 residues. The CDR3 region has the DNA TGCGCCAGCAGCCAGGATGGACAGGTATTCGACGAGCAGTACTTC. Encoded protein: CASSQDGQVFDEQYF.

This clone was seen only a few times. The rearrangement joins TRBV28 to TRBJ2-7; TRBD1 agrees at 10 bases. The germline V gene has CDR1 MDHEN and CDR2 SYDVKM. V was clipped by 5 bases and J by 3 bases; unmatched bases: 4. CDR3 length: 14 amino acids. In DNA form, the CDR3 reads TGTGCCAGCAGTCTCCGGGACAGGGGCTACGAGCAGTACTTC. Amino acids: CASSLRDRGYEQYF.

The J gene is TRBJ2-7, the V gene TRBV11-2; 10 bases fit TRBD2. The trim removed 5 bases at V and 5 bases at J, leaving 9 bases unmatched. The CDR3 spans 15 residues. Germline CDR1 reads SGHAT; CDR2 reads FQNNGV. The CDR3 loop reads CASSRELAGANEQYF. CDR3 in DNA: TGTGCCAGCAGCCGCGAGCTAGCGGGAGCCAACGAGCAGTACTTC.

This clone is a singleton in its sample. The V gene is TRBV28, the J gene TRBJ1-1, with D hard to call. Trimming took off 11 bases at V and 4 bases at J, with 20 bases between the two ends. The CDR3 loop spans 14 amino acids. Per germline, CDR1 MDHEN and CDR2 SYDVKM. The CDR3 region is CAVHHNGYGTEAFF. CDR3 coding DNA: TGTGCCGTCCACCACAACGGGTACGGCACTGAAGCTTTCTTT.

The chain carries TRBV4-2 and TRBJ2-6; D is perhaps TRBD1 (5 bases). Germline V lookup: CDR1 LGHNA, CDR2 YNFKEQ. V was pared by 5 bases and J by 0 bases, with 17 bases between. The CDR3 covers 18 residues. The CDR3, as DNA: TGTGCCAGCAGCTTAAACCCAGTGGGGCGCTCTGGGGCCAACGTCCTGACTTTC. The encoded protein is CASSLNPVGRSGANVLTF.

This chain connects TRBV6-4 to TRBJ2-3; 9 bases line up with TRBD1. CDR3 size: 14 residues. V lost 7 bases and J lost 4; bases outside the gene matches: 6. CDR1 and CDR2 from the germline V gene are MRHNA and SNTAGT. This CDR3 is CASKGQGFSDTQYF. Here the CDR3 DNA reads TGTGCCAGCAAGGGACAGGGCTTTTCAGATACGCAGTATTTT.

This clone appeared a few times. The gene calls are TRBV7-8 and TRBJ2-2, with 8 bases matching TRBD2. There are 15 residues in the CDR3. The germline V gene has CDR1 SGHVS and CDR2 FQNEAQ. V was pared by 5 bases and J by 6 bases, with 8 bases of the junction left unmatched. CDR3 nucleotides: TGTGCCAGCAGCCGCTCGGGGGGGGCTGCCGGGGAGCTGTTTTTT. This encodes CASSRSGGAAGELFF. Filled out from reference TRBV7-8 and TRBJ2-2, the complete variable domain reads GAGVSQSPRYKVAKRGQDVALRCDPISGHVSLFWYQQALGQGPEFLTYFQNEAQLDKSGLPSDRFFAERPEGSVSTLKIQRTQQEDSAVYLCASSRSGGAAGELFFGEGSRLTVL.

The rearrangement joins TRBV19 to TRBJ2-1; the match to TRBD2 covers 14 bases. The germline gives CDR1 LNHDA, CDR2 SQIVND (reference sequence). The CDR3 covers 17 residues. Trimming took 2 bases from V and 10 from J; bases not matched to a gene: 10. Written as DNA, the CDR3 is TGTGCCAGTAGTATAAGCGGGGGACTAGCGGGAGTACGAGAGCAGTTCTTC. Protein product: CASSISGGLAGVREQFF.

The chain carries TRBV2 and TRBJ2-3; TRBD2 matches 8 bases. Germline V lookup: CDR1 SNHLY, CDR2 FYNNEI. The CDR3 spans 14 residues. With 5 bases clipped from V and 5 bases from J, the junction kept 6 bases outside the gene matches. In nucleotides, the CDR3 is TGTGCCAGCAGTCAACTAGCGGAGGAAGATACGCAGTATTTT. This encodes CASSQLAEEDTQYF.

The J gene is TRBJ1-1, the V gene TRBV11-2; no firm D call. Germline-derived CDR1 and CDR2 are SGHAT and FQNNGV. V lost 4 bases, J lost 11 bases, and 20 bases lay in between. CDR3 length equals 14 residues. Here the CDR3 DNA reads TGTGCCAGCAGCTCCCTACCGGGAGTTAAAGGTGCTTTCTTT. Translated: CASSSLPGVKGAFF.

The sample holds a few counts of this clone. The V call is TRBV7-9, the J call TRBJ2-3; no clear D. Trimming stripped 1 base from V and 1 base from J, with 6 bases between. The CDR3 consists of 14 residues. CDR1 is SEHNR and CDR2 is FQNEAQ in the germline V gene (reference sequence). As DNA, the CDR3 is TGTGCCAGCAGCTTAGTTTCCGGCACAGATACGCAGTATTTT. This encodes CASSLVSGTDTQYF.

The V call is TRBV7-9, the J call TRBJ2-6, with D possibly being TRBD2 (6 bases). CDR3 length equals 15 residues. Trimming took 2 bases from V and 2 from J, leaving 7 bases between them. From germline, CDR1 is SEHNR and CDR2 FQNEAQ (reference sequence). The CDR3 loop is CASSLTGAGANVLTF. The CDR3 DNA follows: TGTGCCAGCAGCTTAACGGGGGCTGGGGCCAACGTCCTGACTTTC.

V usage is TRBV5-5 and J usage is TRBJ2-5; 11 nucleotides match TRBD1. The CDR3 is 17 amino acids. V was clipped by 3 bases and J by 4 bases; unmatched bases: 11. Germline loops: CDR1 SGHKS, CDR2 YYEKEE (reference sequence). CDR3: CASSYFPSGQGGETQYF. DNA for the CDR3: TGTGCCAGCAGCTACTTCCCTTCGGGACAGGGGGGAGAGACCCAGTACTTC.

This rearrangement joins TRBV28 to TRBJ1-2, with no clear D. Germline V gives CDR1 MDHEN, CDR2 SYDVKM. The CDR3 loop spans 15 amino acids. Between the trimmed V and J ends, which lost 5 bases and 8 bases, there was a span of 21 bases. The CDR3 protein is CASSLSETTVGGYTF. The CDR3 DNA reads TGTGCCAGCAGTCTCTCCGAGACAACGGTAGGAGGCTACACCTTC.

The chain recombines TRBV25-1 with TRBJ2-3; no definite D call. CDR1 and CDR2 from the germline V gene are MGHDK and SYGVNS. The CDR3 is made up of 13 amino acids. The ends were cut back, 5 bases at V and 0 bases at J, with 6 bases in the middle. CDR3 region: CASSPQSTDTQYF. CDR3 DNA sequence: TGTGCCAGCAGTCCCCAAAGCACAGATACGCAGTATTTT.

The V gene is TRBV2, the J gene TRBJ1-3; TRBD1 matches 8 bases. CDR3 length: 15 amino acids. V lost 6 bases to trimming and J lost 2 bases; unmatched junction nucleotides: 6. Germline V CDR1 and CDR2: SNHLY, FYNNEI. CDR3 sequence (DNA): TGTGCCAGCAGGGTCGGGACAGGAACTGGAAACACCATATATTTT. Its translation is CASRVGTGTGNTIYF.

This clone was observed a single time. The CDR3 loop is CASSNGTSRDEQFF. In DNA form, the CDR3 reads TGTGCCAGCAGCAACGGGACTAGTCGCGATGAGCAGTTCTTC. V usage is TRBV21-1 and J usage is TRBJ2-1; the D call in the table, TRBD2, was not verified against the DNA. TRBV21-1 is recorded as a pseudogene. The CDR3 extends over 14 amino acids.

This rearrangement joins TRBV6-1 to TRBJ1-5; tentative D call: TRBD1 (5 bases). Germline V lookup: CDR1 MNHNS, CDR2 SASEGT. This CDR3 region has 17 residues. V was pared by 1 base and J by 1 base, with 14 bases between. CDR3 nucleotide sequence: TGTGCCAGCAGTGAAGGGGGCTCTCCCATGAGCAATCAGCCCCAGCATTTT. As protein: CASSEGGSPMSNQPQHF.

The rearrangement joins TRBV7-9 to TRBJ1-1, with 11 bases lining up with TRBD1. The germline CDR1 and CDR2 sequences are SEHNR and FQNEAQ (reference sequence). The CDR3 has 14 amino acids. The ends lost 5 bases at V and 6 bases at J; junction bases unmatched: 5. CDR3 sequence: CASSVGQGAAEAFF. CDR3 in DNA: TGTGCCAGCAGCGTAGGACAGGGGGCGGCTGAAGCTTTCTTT.

The V gene is TRBV5-6, the J gene TRBJ1-5; D might be TRBD1 (5 bases). Germline values: CDR1 SGHDT, CDR2 YYEEEE. The V gene lost 4 bases and the J gene lost 5 bases, with 16 bases spanning the gap. This CDR3 spans 15 amino acids. CDR3 in amino acids: CASSRGVGRYQPQHF. CDR3 coding DNA: TGTGCCAGCAGCCGGGGGGTAGGGCGCTATCAGCCCCAGCATTTT. Variable domain in full (rest from reference TRBV5-6 and TRBJ1-5): DAGVTQSPTHLIKTRGQQVTLRCSPKSGHDTVSWYQQALGQGPQFIFQYYEEEERQRGNFPDRFSGHQFPNYSSELNVNALLLGDSALYLCASSRGVGRYQPQHFGDGTRLSIL.

V is TRBV27 and J is TRBJ1-5, with no clear D. CDR3 length equals 15 residues. The germline V gene has CDR1 MNHEY and CDR2 SMNVEV (reference sequence). V lost 10 bases to trimming and J lost 3 bases, with 19 bases between them. This CDR3 reads CAIPNLVRPNQPQHF. DNA for the CDR3: TGTGCCATCCCAAACCTCGTCAGGCCCAATCAGCCCCAGCATTTT.

This clone was recorded only once. J is TRBJ2-2 and V is TRBV5-4, with D tentatively TRBD2 (6 bases). This CDR3 spans 16 amino acids. V lost 1 base to trimming and J lost 4 bases, with 14 bases between them. Germline-derived CDR1 and CDR2 are SGHNT and YYREEE (reference sequence). CDR3 in amino acids: CASSLPGGKVTGELFF. The CDR3 DNA reads as TGTGCCAGCAGCTTGCCCGGGGGTAAGGTCACCGGGGAGCTGTTTTTT.

The chain carries TRBV4-3 and TRBJ1-3; 7 positions match TRBD1. V dropped 2 bases and J dropped 4; count of bases not matched to a gene: 17. This CDR3 is built from 19 residues. Germline CDR1 is LGHNA and CDR2 is YSLEER. The CDR3 DNA follows: TGCGCCAGCAGCCAAACCGACATAGATGCAGGGGGGAAAGGAAACACCATATATTTT. Translation gives CASSQTDIDAGGKGNTIYF.

There are a few counts of this clone. The genes are TRBV6-5 and TRBJ1-1; 10 nucleotides align to TRBD1. V trimming: 2 bases; J trimming: 7 bases; junction bases outside the gene matches: 4. Germline V gene sequence: CDR1 MNHEY, CDR2 SVGAGI. The CDR3 sequence is 14 residues long. The CDR3 DNA reads TGTGCCAGCAGTTACGCCGGGACAGGGGATGAAGCTTTCTTT. Translating it yields CASSYAGTGDEAFF.